Sequencing of this T cell receptor (beta chain) was carried out in a study of CD8+ T cells in alopecia areata. As the sequencing template, cDNA was produced by extracting RNA and reverse transcribing it. The table came from immunoSEQ multiplex PCR; TCRdb's copy has only in-frame clones and leaves some out. The sample yields approximately 150,000 clones, 55% seen once. The source material was CD4+ T cells sorted from blood. This TCR derives from a human donor in good health.

The CDR3, as DNA: TGTGCCTGGAGTGTTGGGGGGGTCAATCAGCCCCAGCATTTT. It translates to CAWSVGGVNQPQHF. V is TRBV30 and J is TRBJ1-5, with D maybe TRBD1 (5 bases). Germline CDR1 GTSNPN, CDR2 SVGIG (reference sequence). The CDR3 consists of 14 residues. The germline V and J ends were trimmed by 0 bases and 3 bases, with 9 bases remaining between them. Complete variable domain (other parts from reference TRBV30 and TRBJ1-5): SQTIHQWPATLVQPVGSPLSLECTVEGTSNPNLYWYRQAAGRGLQLLFYSVGIGQISSEVPQNLSASRPQDRQFILSSKKLLLSDSGFYLCAWSVGGVNQPQHFGDGTRLSIL.